These T cell receptor beta chains were read from a single sample in a study of shared clonotypes between healthy human individuals. Assay: immunoSEQ multiplex PCR; the TCRdb copy retains only in-frame clones and omits some. The repertoire holds more than 2,000,000 clones, with over 90% as singletons. Sample: naive CD4+ T cells from PBMCs. The receptors come from a man younger than 30 in good health. Some clones in this sample may be carry-over from other donors' samples. The CDR3 runs from the conserved cysteine through the conserved F or W. The order of the fields is CDR3 length, clone size, J gene, D gene, V gene, CDR3 DNA, CDR3 protein. A D gene is named only where the DNA matches it firmly. Clone size, where shown, is once, few, many, or a class for clones that have expanded.

15,NA,TRBJ2-7,TRBD1,TRBV6-1,TGTGCCAGCAGTAAACCGGGACAGGGTGTTTACGAGCAGTACTTC,CASSKPGQGVYEQYF
15,NA,TRBJ1-5,TRBD1,TRBV7-9,TGTGCCAGCAGCCCAATGACAGGGGGGGATCAGCCCCAGCATTTT,CASSPMTGGDQPQHF
12,NA,TRBJ2-1,NA,TRBV6-5,TGTGCCAGCAGTTCCCGATACAATGAGCAGTTCTTC,CASSSRYNEQFF
13,NA,TRBJ2-7,NA,TRBV27,TGTGCCAGCGGTCGACAGCCGTCTTACGAGCAGTACTTC,CASGRQPSYEQYF
12,NA,TRBJ2-5,NA,TRBV28,TGTGCCAGCAGTTGGAGGATGGAGACCCAGTACTTC,CASSWRMETQYF
14,NA,TRBJ1-6,TRBD1,TRBV28,TGTGCCAGCAGTTTTACAGGGGTGAATTCACCCCTCCACTTT,CASSFTGVNSPLHF
14,NA,TRBJ2-5,NA,TRBV6-1,TGTGCCAGCAGTGATGAAGGGCGTCAAGAGACCCAGTACTTC,CASSDEGRQETQYF
15,NA,TRBJ1-4,NA,TRBV7-9,TGTGCCAGCAGCTTAGAGGTCCTAGGGGATGAAAAACTGTTTTTT,CASSLEVLGDEKLFF
15,NA,TRBJ2-5,NA,TRBV7-8,TGTGCCAGCAGCGCAAGGACGGGGATGCTCGAGACCCAGTACTTC,CASSARTGMLETQYF
16,NA,TRBJ1-1,NA,TRBV11-1,TGTGCCAGCAGCCCCCGCGGAGGAGCATTGAACACTGAAGCTTTCTTT,CASSPRGGALNTEAFF
13,NA,TRBJ1-4,NA,TRBV18,TGTGCCAGCTCCGCACCGGAGGGTGAAAAACTGTTTTTT,CASSAPEGEKLFF
14,NA,TRBJ1-4,NA,TRBV5-1,TGCGCCAGCAGTCCCGGCGGGGTGGATGAAAAACTGTTTTTT,CASSPGGVDEKLFF
15,NA,TRBJ2-3,NA,TRBV5-1,TGCGCCAGCAGCTTGGGGCTGGGGGGAACCTATACGCAGTATTTT,CASSLGLGGTYTQYF
17,NA,TRBJ2-7,TRBD2,TRBV5-6,TGTGCCAGCAATTTGGGAGGGGGACTAGCGGGAGGAGCCGAGCAGTACTTC,CASNLGGGLAGGAEQYF
15,NA,TRBJ2-7,TRBD2,TRBV9,TGTGCCAGCAGCTCCCATGCGGGGGGGGGCTACGAGCAGTACTTC,CASSSHAGGGYEQYF
11,NA,TRBJ2-5,NA,TRBV20-1,TGCAGTGCCGACCCCCGGGAGACCCAGTACTTC,CSADPRETQYF
22,NA,TRBJ2-6,NA,TRBV28,TGTGCCAGCAGTTTTGAAGCCTGGGTCGGAAATAGTCCCTACTCTGGGGCCAACGTCCTGACTTTC,CASSFEAWVGNSPYSGANVLTF
14,NA,TRBJ1-3,NA,TRBV5-1,TGCGCCAGCAGCTTGGATACGCCCGGAAACACCATATATTTT,CASSLDTPGNTIYF
13,NA,TRBJ1-1,NA,TRBV5-4,TGTGCCAGCAGCCGTCTTGGGAACACTGAAGCTTTCTTT,CASSRLGNTEAFF
13,NA,TRBJ1-2,TRBD1,TRBV19,TGTGCCAGTAGTGAGGGGGCGCGATCTGGCTACACCTTC,CASSEGARSGYTF
18,NA,TRBJ1-2,NA,TRBV13,TGTGCCAGCAGCTTACGGGGTGGGATCCAGGCCTCTAACTATGGCTACACCTTC,CASSLRGGIQASNYGYTF
13,NA,TRBJ1-5,NA,TRBV7-2,TGTGCCAGCAGCTTAGGATTTGAGCTGCCCCAGCATTTT,CASSLGFELPQHF
15,NA,TRBJ1-2,NA,TRBV11-2,TGTGCCAGCAGCTCCCGACAGCTAGCTAACTATGGCTACACCTTC,CASSSRQLANYGYTF
16,NA,TRBJ2-5,NA,TRBV18,TGTGCCAGCTCACCACCAAATCCCACGGCACAAGAGACCCAGTACTTC,CASSPPNPTAQETQYF
15,NA,TRBJ2-7,TRBD2,TRBV5-4,TGTGCCAGCAGCCCGGGCGGAGCGGGAGAATACGAGCAGTACTTC,CASSPGGAGEYEQYF
16,NA,TRBJ2-2,NA,TRBV19,TGTGCCAGTACCGACAGTGGGATAACGAACACCGGGGAGCTGTTTTTT,CASTDSGITNTGELFF
14,NA,TRBJ1-3,NA,TRBV7-8,TGTGCCAGCAGCTTGGGGACGACTGGAAACACCATATATTTT,CASSLGTTGNTIYF
17,NA,TRBJ1-3,NA,TRBV5-4,TGTGCCAGCAGCTTGGCCGATGGGGGGCCGTTAGCAAACACCATATATTTT,CASSLADGGPLANTIYF
14,NA,TRBJ2-7,TRBD1,TRBV14,TGTGCCAGCAGTCGCCAAGGGGGCGTCTACGAGCAGTACTTC,CASSRQGGVYEQYF
15,NA,TRBJ1-3,NA,TRBV2,TGTGCCAGCATCAAGGATGCGTTTGGGGGAAACACCATATATTTT,CASIKDAFGGNTIYF
15,NA,TRBJ2-5,NA,TRBV28,TGTGCCAGCAGTTTCGGTCCACAGTCACAAGAGACCCAGTACTTC,CASSFGPQSQETQYF
15,NA,TRBJ2-2,TRBD1,TRBV6-1,TGTGCCAGCAGTAGGGACAGGGGAAGAACCGGGGAGCTGTTTTTT,CASSRDRGRTGELFF
15,NA,TRBJ1-4,NA,TRBV25-1,TGTGCCAGCAGTGATCCTACAGGGAGTAATGAAAAACTGTTTTTT,CASSDPTGSNEKLFF
14,NA,TRBJ2-5,NA,TRBV7-9,TGTGCCAGCAGCTTCCACGGGGAGAGAGGGACCCAGTACTTC,CASSFHGERGTQYF
14,once,TRBJ2-7,NA,TRBV27,TGTGCCAGCAGTTTCGGGCAGGGAGTCTACGAGCAGTACTTC,CASSFGQGVYEQYF
15,NA,TRBJ2-1,TRBD2,TRBV14,TGTGCCAGCAGCCTGACTAGCGGGAGGGCCGTGGTGCAGTTCTTC,CASSLTSGRAVVQFF
14,NA,TRBJ2-7,NA,TRBV2,TGTGCCAGCAGTCGTAGAGGGAGTTCCTACGAGCAGTACTTC,CASSRRGSSYEQYF
17,NA,TRBJ2-3,TRBD2,TRBV9,TGTGCCAGCAGCGTAGGTGTAGCGGGAGCCACCACAGATACGCAGTATTTT,CASSVGVAGATTDTQYF
15,NA,TRBJ2-2,TRBD2,TRBV7-7,TGTGCCAGCAGCGAGACTAGCGGGAGTACCGGGGAGCTGTTTTTT,CASSETSGSTGELFF
14,once,TRBJ2-3,NA,TRBV25-1,TGTGCCAGCAGTGAATGGGGGTTCTCAGATACGCAGTATTTT,CASSEWGFSDTQYF
14,NA,TRBJ1-1,NA,TRBV7-3,TGTGCCAGCAGCCTGGACAGATCGAACACTGAAGCTTTCTTT,CASSLDRSNTEAFF
13,once,TRBJ2-7,NA,TRBV28,TGTGCCAGCAGTTTATTCAGGGTCTACGAGCAGTACTTC,CASSLFRVYEQYF
12,NA,TRBJ2-1,TRBD1,TRBV28,TGTGCCAGCAGTTCCCGACAGGGGGAACAGTTCTTC,CASSSRQGEQFF
15,NA,TRBJ1-5,TRBD1,TRBV4-2,TGTGCCAGCAGCCGGACAGGGGATCGGGATCAGCCCCAGCATTTT,CASSRTGDRDQPQHF
15,NA,TRBJ2-7,NA,TRBV7-2,TGTGCCAGCAGCTTAGCTGTGGGAGCCCCCTACGAGCAGTACTTC,CASSLAVGAPYEQYF
14,NA,TRBJ1-2,NA,TRBV9,TGTGCCAGCACCCTAGGGGGGCCGAACTATGGCTACACCTTC,CASTLGGPNYGYTF
14,NA,TRBJ2-3,NA,TRBV28,TGTGCCAGCAGTTTTGGCAGACGCACAGATACGCAGTATTTT,CASSFGRRTDTQYF
16,NA,TRBJ2-2,TRBD1,TRBV9,TGTGCCAGCAGCGAGAGCCTCGGGACAGTCACCGGGGAGCTGTTTTTT,CASSESLGTVTGELFF
15,NA,TRBJ2-7,TRBD2,TRBV28,TGTGCCAGCAGACCTACTAGCGGAACCTCCTACGAGCAGTACTTC,CASRPTSGTSYEQYF
15,NA,TRBJ2-4,TRBD1,TRBV5-6,TGTGCCAGCAGCTTTAGCGGGACAGGGGAAAACATTCAGTACTTC,CASSFSGTGENIQYF
15,NA,TRBJ2-7,NA,TRBV5-4,TGTGCCAGCAGCGTGGGACAGTGGGACTCTTACGAGCAGTACTTC,CASSVGQWDSYEQYF
15,NA,TRBJ1-4,NA,TRBV5-6,TGTGCCAGCAGCTTGTATGGGGGAACTAATGAAAAACTGTTTTTT,CASSLYGGTNEKLFF
16,NA,TRBJ2-6,TRBD2,TRBV29-1,TGCAGCGTTGAGGGGACTAGCTCGAGAGGGGCCAACGTCCTGACTTTC,CSVEGTSSRGANVLTF
15,NA,TRBJ2-7,TRBD2,TRBV28,TGTGCCAGCATTAGACTAGCGGGAGGGCCCTACGAGCAGTACTTC,CASIRLAGGPYEQYF
17,NA,TRBJ2-7,TRBD2,TRBV7-2,TGTGCCAGCAGCCCATCCCCCGGGGGGGCAACCTCCTACGAGCAGTACTTC,CASSPSPGGATSYEQYF
14,NA,TRBJ2-3,TRBD2,TRBV2,TGTGCCAGCAGCGACCCCCGGGGGGCAGATACGCAGTATTTT,CASSDPRGADTQYF
18,NA,TRBJ2-5,TRBD2,TRBV5-4,TGTGCCAGCAGGAGCGCCGGGACTAGCGGGAGTAGCCAAGAGACCCAGTACTTC,CASRSAGTSGSSQETQYF